The T cell receptor beta chain described here comes from a study of blood T cell repertoires in COVID-19. The V end lost 0 bases, the J end lost 1 base, and 13 bases lay between the germline ends. This CDR3 contains 17 residues. The germline CDR1 and CDR2 sequences are SEHNR and FQNEAQ (reference sequence). The data were produced by immunoSEQ multiplex PCR, yet TCRdb's version contains in-frame clones alone and is incomplete. The sample carries 250,000 to 350,000 clones, more than 75% recorded once. V is TRBV7-9 and J is TRBJ1-5; D perhaps matches TRBD1 (5 bases). Sequenced input: peripheral blood. The source of this sequence is a woman aged 45-65 years with acute or convalescent COVID-19. The CDR3 DNA reads as TGTGCCAGCAGCTTAGCGTCAGGGACTGCAAGCAATCAGCCCCAGCATTTT. Its protein is CASSLASGTASNQPQHF.